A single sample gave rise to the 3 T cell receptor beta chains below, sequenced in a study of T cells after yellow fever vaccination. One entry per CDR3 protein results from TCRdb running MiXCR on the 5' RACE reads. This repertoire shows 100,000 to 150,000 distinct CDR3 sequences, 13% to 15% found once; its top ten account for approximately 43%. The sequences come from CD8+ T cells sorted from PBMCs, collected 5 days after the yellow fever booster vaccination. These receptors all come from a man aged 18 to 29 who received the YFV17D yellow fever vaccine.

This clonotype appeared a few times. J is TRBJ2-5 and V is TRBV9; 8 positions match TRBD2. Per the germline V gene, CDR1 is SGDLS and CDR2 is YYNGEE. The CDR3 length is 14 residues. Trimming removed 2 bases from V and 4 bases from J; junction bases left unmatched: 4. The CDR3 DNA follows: TGTGCCAGCAGCGTCGGGGGGGCCCGAGAGACCCAGTACTTC. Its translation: CASSVGGARETQYF.

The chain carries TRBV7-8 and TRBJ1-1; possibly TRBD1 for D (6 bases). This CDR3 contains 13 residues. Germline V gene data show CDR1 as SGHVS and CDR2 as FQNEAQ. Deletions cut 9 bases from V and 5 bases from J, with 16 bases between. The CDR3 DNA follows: TGTGCCAGTGGGGCTTGGGGGCGGACTGAAGCTTTCTTT. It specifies CASGAWGRTEAFF.

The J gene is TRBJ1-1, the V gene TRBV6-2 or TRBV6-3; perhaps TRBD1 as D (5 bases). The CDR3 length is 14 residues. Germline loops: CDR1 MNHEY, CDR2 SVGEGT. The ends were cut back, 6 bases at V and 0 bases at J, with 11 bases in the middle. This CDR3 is CASRGDFLNTEAFF. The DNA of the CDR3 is TGTGCCAGCAGGGGGGATTTCTTGAACACTGAAGCTTTCTTT.